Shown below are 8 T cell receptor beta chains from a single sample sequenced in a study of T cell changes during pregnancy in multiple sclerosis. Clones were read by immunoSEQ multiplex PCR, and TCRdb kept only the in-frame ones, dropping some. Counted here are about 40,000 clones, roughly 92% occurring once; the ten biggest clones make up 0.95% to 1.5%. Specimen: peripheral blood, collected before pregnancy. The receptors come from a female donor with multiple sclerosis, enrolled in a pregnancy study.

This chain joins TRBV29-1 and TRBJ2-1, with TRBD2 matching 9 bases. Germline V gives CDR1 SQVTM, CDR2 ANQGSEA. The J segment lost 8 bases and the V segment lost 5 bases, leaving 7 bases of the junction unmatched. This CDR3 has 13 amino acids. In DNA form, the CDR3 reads TGCAGCGTTTCGGGACTAGCTTCTGATGAGCAGTTCTTC. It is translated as CSVSGLASDEQFF.

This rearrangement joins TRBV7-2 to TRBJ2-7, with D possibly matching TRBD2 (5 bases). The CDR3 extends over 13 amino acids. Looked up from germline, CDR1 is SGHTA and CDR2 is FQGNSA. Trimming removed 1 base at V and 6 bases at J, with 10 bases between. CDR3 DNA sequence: TGTGCCAGCAGCTTAGGAGGGCTAGGCGAGCAGTACTTC. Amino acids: CASSLGGLGEQYF. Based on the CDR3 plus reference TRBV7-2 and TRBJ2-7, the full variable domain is GAGVSQSPSNKVTEKGKDVELRCDPISGHTALYWYRQSLGQGLEFLIYFQGNSAPDKSGLPSDRFSAERTGGSVSTLTIQRTQQEDSAVYLCASSLGGLGEQYFGPGTRLTVT.

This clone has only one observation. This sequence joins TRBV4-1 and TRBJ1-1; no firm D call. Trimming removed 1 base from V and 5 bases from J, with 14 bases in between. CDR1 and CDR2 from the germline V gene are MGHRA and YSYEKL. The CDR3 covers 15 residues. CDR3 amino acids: CASSQVGTRETEAFF. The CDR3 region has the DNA TGCGCCAGCAGCCAAGTGGGTACCCGGGAAACTGAAGCTTTCTTT.

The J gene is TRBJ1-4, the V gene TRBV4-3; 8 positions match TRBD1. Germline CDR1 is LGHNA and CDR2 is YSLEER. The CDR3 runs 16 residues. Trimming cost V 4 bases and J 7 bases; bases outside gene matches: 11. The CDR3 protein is CASSRTGQGRGEKLFF. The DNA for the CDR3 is TGCGCCAGCAGCCGGACCGGACAGGGACGGGGTGAAAAACTGTTTTTT.

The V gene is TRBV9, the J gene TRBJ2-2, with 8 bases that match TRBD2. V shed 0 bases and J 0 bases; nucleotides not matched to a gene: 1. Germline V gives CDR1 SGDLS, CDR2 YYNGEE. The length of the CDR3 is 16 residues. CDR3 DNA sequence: TGTGCCAGCAGCGTAGTTAGCGGGACGAACACCGGGGAGCTGTTTTTT. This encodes CASSVVSGTNTGELFF.

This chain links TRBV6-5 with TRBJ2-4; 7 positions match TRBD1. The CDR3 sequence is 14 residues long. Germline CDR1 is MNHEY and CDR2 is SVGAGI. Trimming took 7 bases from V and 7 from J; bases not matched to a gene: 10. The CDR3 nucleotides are TGTGCCAGCAAAACAGGGGAAACTGGGAACATTCAGTACTTC. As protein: CASKTGETGNIQYF.

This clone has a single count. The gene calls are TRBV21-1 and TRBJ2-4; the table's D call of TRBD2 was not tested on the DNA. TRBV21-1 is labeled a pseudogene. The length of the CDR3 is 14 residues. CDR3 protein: CASHTCLAKNIQYF. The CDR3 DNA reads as TGTGCCAGCCATACTTGTCTAGCCAAAAACATTCAGTACTTC.

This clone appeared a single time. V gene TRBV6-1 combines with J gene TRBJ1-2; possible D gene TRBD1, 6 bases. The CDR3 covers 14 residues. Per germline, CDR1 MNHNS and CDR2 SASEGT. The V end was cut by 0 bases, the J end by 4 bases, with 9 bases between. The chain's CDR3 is CASSEAGRGYGYTF. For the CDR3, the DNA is TGTGCCAGCAGTGAAGCGGGCAGGGGCTATGGCTACACCTTC.